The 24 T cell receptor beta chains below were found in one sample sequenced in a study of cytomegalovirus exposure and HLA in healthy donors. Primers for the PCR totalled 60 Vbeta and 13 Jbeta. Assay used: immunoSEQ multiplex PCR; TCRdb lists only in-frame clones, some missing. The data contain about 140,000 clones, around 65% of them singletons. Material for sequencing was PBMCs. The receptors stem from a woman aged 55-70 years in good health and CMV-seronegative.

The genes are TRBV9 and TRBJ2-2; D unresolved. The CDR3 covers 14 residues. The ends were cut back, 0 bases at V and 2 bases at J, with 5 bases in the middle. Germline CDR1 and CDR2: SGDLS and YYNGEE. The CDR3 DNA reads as TGTGCCAGCAGCGTAGGAGCAAACACCGGGGAGCTGTTTTTT. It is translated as CASSVGANTGELFF.

Here the CDR3 DNA reads TGCGCCAGCAGCCCCCGCGCGGGAGTTGGATCCTACGAGCAGTACTTC. This translates into CASSPRAGVGSYEQYF. The gene calls are TRBV5-1 and TRBJ2-7; 7 nucleotides agree with TRBD2. V was pared by 4 bases and J by 1 base, with 11 bases of the junction left unmatched. The germline V gene encodes CDR1 SGHRS and CDR2 YFSETQ. There are 16 residues in the CDR3.

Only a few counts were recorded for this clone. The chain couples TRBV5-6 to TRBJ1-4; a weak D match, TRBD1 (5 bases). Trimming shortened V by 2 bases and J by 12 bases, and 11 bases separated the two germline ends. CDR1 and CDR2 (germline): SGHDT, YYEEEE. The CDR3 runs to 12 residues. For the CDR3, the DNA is TGTGCCAGCAGCTTTAGGGGTGGGGAACTGTTTTTT. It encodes CASSFRGGELFF.

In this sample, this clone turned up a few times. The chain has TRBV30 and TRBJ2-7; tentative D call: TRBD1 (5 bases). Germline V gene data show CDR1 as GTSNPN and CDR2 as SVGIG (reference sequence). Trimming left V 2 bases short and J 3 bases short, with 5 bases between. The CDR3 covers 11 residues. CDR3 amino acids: CAWSRGYEQYF. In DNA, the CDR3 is TGTGCCTGGAGTAGGGGCTACGAGCAGTACTTC.

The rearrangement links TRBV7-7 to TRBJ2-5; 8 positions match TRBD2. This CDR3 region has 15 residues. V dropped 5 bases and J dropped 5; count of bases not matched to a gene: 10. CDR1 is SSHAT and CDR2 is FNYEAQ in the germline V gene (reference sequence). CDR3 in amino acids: CASSQLGGAQETQYF. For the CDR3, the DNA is TGTGCCAGCAGCCAACTCGGGGGGGCTCAGGAGACCCAGTACTTC.

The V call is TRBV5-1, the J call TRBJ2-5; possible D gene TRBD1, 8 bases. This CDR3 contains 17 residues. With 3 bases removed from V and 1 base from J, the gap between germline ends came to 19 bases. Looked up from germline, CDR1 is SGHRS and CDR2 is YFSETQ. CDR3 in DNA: TGCGCCAGCAGCTCCCGGACAGGGAGGGGGCCCCAAGAGACCCAGTACTTC. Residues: CASSSRTGRGPQETQYF. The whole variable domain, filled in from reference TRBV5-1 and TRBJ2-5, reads KAGVTQTPRYLIKTRGQQVTLSCSPISGHRSVSWYQQTPGQGLQFLFEYFSETQRNKGNFPGRFSGRQFSNSRSEMNVSTLELGDSALYLCASSSRTGRGPQETQYFGPGTRLLVL.

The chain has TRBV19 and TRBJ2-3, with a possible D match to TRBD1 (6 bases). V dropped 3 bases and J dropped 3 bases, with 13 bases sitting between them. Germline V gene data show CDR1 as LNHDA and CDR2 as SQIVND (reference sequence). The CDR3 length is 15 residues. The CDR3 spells CASSMGGGPTDTQYF. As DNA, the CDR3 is TGTGCCAGTAGTATGGGTGGGGGCCCAACAGATACGCAGTATTTT.

CDR3 DNA sequence: TGTGCCAGCAGTTTCCCCGGGACAGGGGGACAGACCCAGTACTTC. This sequence encodes CASSFPGTGGQTQYF. The chain couples TRBV28 to TRBJ2-5; 11 bases match TRBD1. J lost 6 bases, V lost 3 bases, and 6 bases had no gene match. Germline loops: CDR1 MDHEN, CDR2 SYDVKM. The CDR3 length is 15 residues.

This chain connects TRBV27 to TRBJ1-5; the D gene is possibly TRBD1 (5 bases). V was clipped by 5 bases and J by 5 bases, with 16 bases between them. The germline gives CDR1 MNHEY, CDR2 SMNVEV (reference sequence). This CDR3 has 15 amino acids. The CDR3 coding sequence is TGTGCCAGCAGTCTCCTCGGGGGGGGTGATCAGCCCCAGCATTTT. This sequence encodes CASSLLGGGDQPQHF.

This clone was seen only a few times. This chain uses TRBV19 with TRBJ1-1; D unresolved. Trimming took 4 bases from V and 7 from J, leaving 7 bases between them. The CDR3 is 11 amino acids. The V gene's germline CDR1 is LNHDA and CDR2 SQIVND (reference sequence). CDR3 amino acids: CASSTGFEAFF. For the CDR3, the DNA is TGTGCCAGTAGTACCGGGTTTGAAGCTTTCTTT. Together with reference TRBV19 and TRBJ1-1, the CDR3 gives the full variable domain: DGGITQSPKYLFRKEGQNVTLSCEQNLNHDAMYWYRQDPGQGLRLIYYSQIVNDFQKGDIAEGYSVSREKKESFPLTVTSAQKNPTAFYLCASSTGFEAFFGQGTRLTVV.

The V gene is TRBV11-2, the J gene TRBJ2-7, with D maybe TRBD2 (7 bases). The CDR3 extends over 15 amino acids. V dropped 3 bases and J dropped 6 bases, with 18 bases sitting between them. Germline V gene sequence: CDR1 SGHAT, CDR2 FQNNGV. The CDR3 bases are TGTGCCAGCAGCTTCGACGGCCAGGGAGGGGGCGAGCAGTACTTC. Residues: CASSFDGQGGGEQYF.

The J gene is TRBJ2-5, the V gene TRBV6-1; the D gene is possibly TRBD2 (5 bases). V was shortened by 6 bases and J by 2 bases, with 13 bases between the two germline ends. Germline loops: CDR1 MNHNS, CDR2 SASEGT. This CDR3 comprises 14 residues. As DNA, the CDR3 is TGTGCCAGCAGGGGTAGCGCGTTACAAGAGACCCAGTACTTC. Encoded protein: CASRGSALQETQYF.

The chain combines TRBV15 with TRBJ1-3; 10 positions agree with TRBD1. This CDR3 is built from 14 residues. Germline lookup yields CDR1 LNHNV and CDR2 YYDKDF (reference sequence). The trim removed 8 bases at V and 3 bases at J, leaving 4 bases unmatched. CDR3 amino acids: CATDRDRGGNTIYF. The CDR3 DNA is TGTGCCACCGACCGGGACAGGGGTGGAAACACCATATATTTT.

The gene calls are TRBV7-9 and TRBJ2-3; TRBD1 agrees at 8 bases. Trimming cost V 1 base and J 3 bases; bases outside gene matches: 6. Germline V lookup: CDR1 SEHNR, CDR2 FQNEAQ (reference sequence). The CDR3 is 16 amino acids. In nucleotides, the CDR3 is TGTGCCAGCAGCTTAGGGACCAGGGGGCGTACAGATACGCAGTATTTT. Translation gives CASSLGTRGRTDTQYF.

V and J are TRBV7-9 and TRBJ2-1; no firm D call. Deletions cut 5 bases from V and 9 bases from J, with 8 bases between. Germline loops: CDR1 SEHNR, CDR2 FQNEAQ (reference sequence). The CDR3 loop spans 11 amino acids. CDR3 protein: CASSGSSEQFF. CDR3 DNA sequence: TGTGCCAGCAGCGGTAGCAGTGAGCAGTTCTTC.

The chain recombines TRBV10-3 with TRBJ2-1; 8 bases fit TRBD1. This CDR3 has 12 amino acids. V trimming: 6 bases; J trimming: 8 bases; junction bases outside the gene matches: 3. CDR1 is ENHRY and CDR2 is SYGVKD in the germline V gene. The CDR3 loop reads CAIRGQAYEQFF. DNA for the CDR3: TGTGCCATCAGGGGACAGGCCTATGAGCAGTTCTTC.

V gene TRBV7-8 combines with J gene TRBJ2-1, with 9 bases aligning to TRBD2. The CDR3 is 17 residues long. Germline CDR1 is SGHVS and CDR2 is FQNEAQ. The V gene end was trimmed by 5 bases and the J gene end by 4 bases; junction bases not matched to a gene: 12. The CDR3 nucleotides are TGTGCCAGCAGCACCGCGGGCCGACTAGCGGCTTACAATGAGCAGTTCTTC. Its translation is CASSTAGRLAAYNEQFF. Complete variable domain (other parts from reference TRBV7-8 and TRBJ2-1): GAGVSQSPRYKVAKRGQDVALRCDPISGHVSLFWYQQALGQGPEFLTYFQNEAQLDKSGLPSDRFFAERPEGSVSTLKIQRTQQEDSAVYLCASSTAGRLAAYNEQFFGPGTRLTVL.

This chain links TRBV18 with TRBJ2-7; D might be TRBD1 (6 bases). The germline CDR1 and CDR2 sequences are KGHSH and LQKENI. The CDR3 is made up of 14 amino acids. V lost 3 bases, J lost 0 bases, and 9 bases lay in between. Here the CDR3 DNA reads TGTGCCAGCTCACCCGGACAGAGCTCCTACGAGCAGTACTTC. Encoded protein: CASSPGQSSYEQYF.

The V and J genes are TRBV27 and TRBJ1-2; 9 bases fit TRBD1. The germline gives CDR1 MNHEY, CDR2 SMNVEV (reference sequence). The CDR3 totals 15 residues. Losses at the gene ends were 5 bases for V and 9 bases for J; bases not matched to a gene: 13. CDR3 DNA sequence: TGTGCCAGCAGTCCGGAGACAGGGGGAACTACGCGCTACACCTTC. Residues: CASSPETGGTTRYTF.

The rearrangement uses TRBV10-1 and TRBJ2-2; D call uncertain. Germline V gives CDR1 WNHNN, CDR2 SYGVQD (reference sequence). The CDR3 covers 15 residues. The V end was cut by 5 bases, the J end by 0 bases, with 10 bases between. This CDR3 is CASSLRLANTGELFF. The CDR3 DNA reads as TGCGCCAGCAGTCTTCGACTCGCGAACACCGGGGAGCTGTTTTTT.

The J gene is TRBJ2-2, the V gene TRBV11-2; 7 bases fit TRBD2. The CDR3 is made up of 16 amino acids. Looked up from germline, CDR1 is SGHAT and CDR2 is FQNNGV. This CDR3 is CVTKRGYPANTGELFF. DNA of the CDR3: TGTGTCACTAAGCGGGGTTACCCAGCGAACACCGGGGAGCTGTTTTTT.

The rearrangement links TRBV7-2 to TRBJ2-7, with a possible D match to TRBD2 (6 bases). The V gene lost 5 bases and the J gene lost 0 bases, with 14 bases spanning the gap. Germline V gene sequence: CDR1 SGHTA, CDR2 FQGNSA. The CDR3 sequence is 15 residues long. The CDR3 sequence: CASSPTTGDSYEQYF. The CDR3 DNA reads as TGTGCCAGCAGCCCCACTACGGGGGACTCCTACGAGCAGTACTTC.

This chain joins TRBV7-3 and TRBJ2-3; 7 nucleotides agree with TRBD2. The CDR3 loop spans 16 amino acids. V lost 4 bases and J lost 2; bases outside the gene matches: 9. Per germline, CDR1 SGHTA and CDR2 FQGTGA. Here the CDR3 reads CASSSGLRPYTDTQYF. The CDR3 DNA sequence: TGTGCCAGCAGCTCGGGACTACGGCCTTACACAGATACGCAGTATTTT.

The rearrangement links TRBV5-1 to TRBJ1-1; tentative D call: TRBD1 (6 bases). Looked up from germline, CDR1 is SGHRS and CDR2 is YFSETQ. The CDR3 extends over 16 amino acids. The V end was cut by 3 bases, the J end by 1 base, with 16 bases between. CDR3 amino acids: CASSSNTGSRNTEAFF. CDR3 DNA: TGCGCCAGCAGCTCCAACACAGGGAGCCGGAACACTGAAGCTTTCTTT.